The rows below give T cell receptor beta chains drawn from one sample of a study of vaccination and CD4 T cells after COVID-19. The antigens these receptors bind are not known. TCRdb fed the PCR reads into MiXCR, producing one record per CDR3 protein. The sample contains about 19,000 distinct CDR3 sequences, under 55% of which appear only once. The source material was CD4+ T cells from blood, cultured in vitro, sampled before SARS-CoV-2 vaccination. The receptors come from a human donor who had recovered from COVID-19. CDR3s include the opening cysteine and the closing phenylalanine or tryptophan. Each record gives: clone size, V gene, D gene, J gene, CDR3 DNA, CDR3 protein. A D gene is named only where the DNA matches it firmly. A row's size may be missing; if present it is once, few, many or a size class.

few	TRBV7-9	NA	TRBJ1-1	TGTGCCAGCAGCTTAGCGGAGCTCCCCTCAAAAGCTTTCTTT	CASSLAELPSKAFF
NA	TRBV7-9	TRBD2	TRBJ2-5	TGCGCCAGCAGCCTCTACAGCGGGGGTACTCAAGAGACCCAGTACTTC	CASSLYSGGTQETQYF
NA	TRBV20-1	NA	TRBJ1-2	TGCAGTGCTAGAGGGAGGGACGTCCGGGTGGCCTTC	CSARGRDVRVAF
NA	TRBV7-2	NA	TRBJ2-1	TGTGCCAGCAGCTTAGGATACACCAATGAGCAGTTCTTC	CASSLGYTNEQFF
NA	TRBV12-3/TRBV12-4	TRBD2	TRBJ2-5	TGTGCCAGCACCCAGACTAGCGGGGGGGGAGAGACCCAGTACTTC	CASTQTSGGGETQYF
NA	TRBV19	NA	TRBJ1-2	TGTGCCAGTAGTATTGGACAGAACGATGGCTACACCTTC	CASSIGQNDGYTF
NA	TRBV7-8	NA	TRBJ1-2	TGTGCCAGCAGCTTAGTAGTACGGACTGTAGCTAACTATGGCTACACCTTC	CASSLVVRTVANYGYTF
once	TRBV28	NA	TRBJ2-7	TGTGCCAGCAGCCGGAATGACGGGGTAGGAGAGGAGCAGTACTTC	CASSRNDGVGEEQYF
NA	TRBV30	TRBD1	TRBJ1-2	TGTGCCTGGAGTACCCCGGACAGGGGAATGGATGGCTACACCTTC	CAWSTPDRGMDGYTF
NA	TRBV7-2	TRBD1	TRBJ1-2	TGTGCCAGCACCCAGGGGGCAGAAGGCTACACCTTC	CASTQGAEGYTF
NA	TRBV24-1	TRBD2	TRBJ2-1	TGTGCCACCAGTGCGACTAGCGTTAGTGAGCAGTTCTTC	CATSATSVSEQFF
once	TRBV11-2	NA	TRBJ2-7	TGTGCCAGCAGCTTATTACAGGGTCCATCCTACGAGCAGTACTTC	CASSLLQGPSYEQYF
few	TRBV20-1	TRBD2	TRBJ2-3	TGCAGTGCCGCCACCCTCGGCGGGGGGGCCGTAGATACGCAGTATTTT	CSAATLGGGAVDTQYF
NA	TRBV6-1	NA	TRBJ2-2	TGTGCCAGCAGCCGTGGAGTAGCGCTTAACACCGGGGAGCTGTTTTTT	CASSRGVALNTGELFF
NA	TRBV12-3/TRBV12-4	TRBD2	TRBJ2-2	TGTGCCAGCAGTCGAGGGACTACTAATGGCGGGGAGCTGTTTTTT	CASSRGTTNGGELFF
NA	TRBV6-5	NA	TRBJ1-4	TGTGCCAGCAGTTACGGCAAGGGGAACGAAAAACTGTTTTTT	CASSYGKGNEKLFF
NA	TRBV11-3	NA	TRBJ1-2	TGTGCCAGCAGCTTACAGACAGGCTATGGCTACACCTTC	CASSLQTGYGYTF
NA	TRBV20-1	TRBD2	TRBJ2-7	TGCAGTGCTACATCGCCCCCGGGGGGCTCCTACGAGCAGTACTTC	CSATSPPGGSYEQYF